The TCR beta chain described here comes from a study of T cell repertoires in cytomegalovirus infection. For the study at large: Matching HLA type and CMV infection were both indicated by public TCR beta signatures. The study, taken as a whole, reports: The response measured ex vivo was dominated by TCR beta clonotypes (HLA-C-restricted and CMV-specific).

CDR1 and CDR2 (germline): MGHDK, SYGVNS. The CDR3 loop spans 12 amino acids. V was trimmed by 5 bases and J by 5 bases, leaving 10 bases between them. Each CDR3 protein is one row after TCRdb ran MiXCR on the reads. The table includes under 600,000 distinct CDR3 sequences, about 15% detected once. This clonotype was picked up a small number of times. What it recognizes is unknown. The J gene is TRBJ2-7, the V gene TRBV25-1; tentatively, D is TRBD1 (6 bases). The TCR was taken from a human donor in good health (CMV status not recorded). Some clones in this sample may be carry-over from other donors' samples. Sequencing input: CD8+ T cells from PBMCs. The CDR3 region has the DNA TGTGCCAGCAGTACAGGGTTCCACGAGCAGTACTTC. Translation gives CASSTGFHEQYF.